Listed below are T cell receptor beta chains from one sample, sequenced in a study of blood T cells in healthy people across ages. TCRdb fed the 5' RACE reads into MiXCR, producing one record per CDR3 protein. This table has fewer than 2 million distinct CDR3 sequences, roughly two fifths appearing once. The material sequenced was blood. These receptors were taken from a human donor in good health. Each CDR3 is given with its conserved first and last residue. The D gene is left open where the match is weak. The listing skips clone size in some rows; elsewhere it reads once, few, many or a size class.

TRBV7-9	.	TRBD2	TRBJ2-7	CASSWGLASHEQYF	TGTGCCAGCAGCTGGGGACTAGCGAGCCACGAGCAGTACTTC
TRBV7-9	few	.	TRBJ2-5	CASSLDSLVQETQYF	TGTGCCAGCAGCTTAGATTCTCTAGTCCAAGAGACCCAGTACTTC
TRBV20-1	.	.	TRBJ2-1	CSATGLGVQNEQFF	TGCAGTGCTACGGGCCTCGGGGTCCAGAATGAGCAGTTCTTC
TRBV28	.	.	TRBJ2-7	CASSQLLDTPYEQYF	TGTGCCAGCAGTCAATTGCTAGATACTCCCTACGAGCAGTACTTC
TRBV24-1	few	TRBD1	TRBJ2-7	CATSVYRGTATTSYEQYF	TGTGCCACCAGTGTTTACAGGGGGACCGCCACGACCTCCTACGAGCAGTACTTC
TRBV20-1	.	.	TRBJ1-5	CSTGENSNQPQHF	TGCAGTACCGGGGAAAATAGCAATCAGCCCCAGCATTTT
TRBV12-3/TRBV12-4	few	.	TRBJ2-7	CASSPGRSGFIDEQYF	TGTGCCAGCAGTCCGGGTCGGTCCGGCTTCATCGACGAGCAGTACTTC
TRBV29-1	.	.	TRBJ1-2	CSVDPVGGYTF	TGCAGCGTTGATCCAGTGGGTGGCTACACCTTC
TRBV3-1	.	.	TRBJ1-1	CASSQVSETQAFF	TGTGCCAGCAGCCAAGTGTCGGAAACCCAAGCTTTCTTT
TRBV5-6	.	.	TRBJ2-3	CASSLGQIDSSTDTQYF	TGTGCCAGCAGCTTGGGGCAGATTGACTCTAGCACAGATACGCAGTATTTT